A single sample gave rise to the 23 T cell receptor beta chains below, sequenced in a study of cytomegalovirus exposure and HLA in healthy donors (dated by TCRdb to 2017 to 2019). Libraries were made using the immunoSEQ multiplex PCR assay. For the multiplex PCR, a mixture combining 60 forward primers for TCR Vbeta segments and 13 reverse primers for TCR Jbeta segments was used. As stored in TCRdb, this immuneACCESS dataset retains in-frame rearrangements with V and J assigned. A fraction of the clones does not appear; measured against another copy, unresolved V genes explain less than half of the discrepancy, and the remainder lacks a known reason. This sample comprises some 80,000 clones, around 76% of them detected only once. Jointly, the top ten make up 5.5% to 6% of the sample. Sequencing input: PBMCs. These receptors were collected from a man younger than 30 in good health and CMV-seropositive.

This clone was recorded once. The genes are TRBV25-1 and TRBJ1-2; D is unclear. Germline V gene lookup returns CDR1 MGHDK and CDR2 SYGVNS. The CDR3 runs to 11 residues. V lost 2 bases to trimming and J lost 6 bases, with 4 bases between them. DNA of the CDR3: TGTGCCAGCAGTGAACAGAATGGCTACACCTTC. Encoded protein: CASSEQNGYTF.

CDR3 DNA sequence: TGCGCCAGCAGCCGGGGACAGGGAGACGGCTACACCTTC. Protein product: CASSRGQGDGYTF. The rearrangement joins TRBV5-1 to TRBJ1-2; 9 bases match TRBD1. Germline V CDR1 and CDR2: SGHRS, YFSETQ. J lost 8 bases, V lost 4 bases, and 6 bases had no gene match. The CDR3 is 13 residues long.

V gene TRBV11-2 combines with J gene TRBJ2-7, with TRBD2 matching over 12 bases. Germline CDR1 and CDR2: SGHAT and FQNNGV. Trimming removed 4 bases from V and 3 bases from J; junction bases left unmatched: 7. The CDR3 is 16 residues long. The CDR3 is CASSSFLAGGLYEQYF. The DNA of the CDR3 is TGTGCCAGCAGCTCGTTTCTAGCGGGAGGGCTCTACGAGCAGTACTTC.

The gene calls are TRBV14 and TRBJ2-1; D is ambiguous. Germline V gives CDR1 SGHDN, CDR2 FVKESK. The CDR3 runs 14 residues. V gave up 5 bases and J gave up 13 bases, with 21 bases separating them. This CDR3 reads CASSGGPPARVQFF. The CDR3, as DNA: TGTGCCAGCAGCGGCGGCCCTCCCGCTAGAGTTCAGTTCTTC.

V is TRBV27 and J is TRBJ2-7; 9 bases are shared with TRBD2. With 7 bases clipped from V and 2 bases from J, the junction kept 6 bases outside the gene matches. CDR3 length equals 14 residues. Germline CDR1 MNHEY, CDR2 SMNVEV (reference sequence). CDR3 DNA: TGTGCCAGCAAAAGACTAGCGGATCCCTACGAGCAGTACTTC. This encodes CASKRLADPYEQYF.

V is TRBV6-5 and J is TRBJ1-5; unclear D gene. This CDR3 has 14 residues. V was pared by 2 bases and J by 2 bases, with 7 bases between. Germline values: CDR1 MNHEY, CDR2 SVGAGI. The CDR3 nucleotides are TGTGCCAGCAGTTACGGGCAGGGCAATCAGCCCCAGCATTTT. Its protein product is CASSYGQGNQPQHF.

There are a few counts of this clone. J is TRBJ2-5 and V is TRBV4-2, with a weak D call TRBD2 (6 bases). CDR3 length: 12 residues. With 10 bases removed from V and 4 bases from J, the gap between germline ends came to 13 bases. CDR1 is LGHNA, CDR2 YNFKEQ, per germline. In nucleotides, the CDR3 is TGTGCCACCATGGGAGGTGGAGAGACCCAGTACTTC. Amino acids: CATMGGGETQYF.

This clone is a singleton in its sample. This chain connects TRBV4-1 to TRBJ2-7; D ambiguous. Germline V CDR1 and CDR2: MGHRA, YSYEKL. Deletions cut 1 base from V and 2 bases from J, with 9 bases between. This CDR3 has 14 amino acids. CDR3: CASSQGTAAYEQYF. The DNA for the CDR3 is TGCGCCAGCAGCCAAGGAACAGCAGCCTACGAGCAGTACTTC.

The sample holds a few counts of this clone. The CDR3 nucleotides read TGCAGCGTTGTCCGGGACAGGGGGCGGTACGAGCAGTACTTC. Translated, it gives CSVVRDRGRYEQYF. The V and J genes are TRBV29-1 and TRBJ2-7, with 12 bases aligning to TRBD1. Germline V gene data show CDR1 as SQVTM and CDR2 as ANQGSEA. The ends lost 4 bases at V and 4 bases at J; junction bases unmatched: 5. The CDR3 runs to 14 residues.

This sequence joins TRBV11-1 and TRBJ2-7, with a tentative D call TRBD1 (6 bases). Germline-derived CDR1 and CDR2 are SGHAT and FQDESV (reference sequence). V lost 5 bases to trimming and J lost 0 bases, with 11 bases between them. This CDR3 contains 14 residues. The CDR3 sequence is CASSLRDTSYEQYF. CDR3 sequence (DNA): TGTGCCAGCAGCCTCCGGGACACCTCCTACGAGCAGTACTTC.

V usage is TRBV10-1 and J usage is TRBJ2-7, with 7 bases that match TRBD2. In germline, CDR1 is WNHNN, CDR2 SYGVQD (reference sequence). The CDR3 consists of 12 residues. Unmatched junction bases numbered 5, after V lost 8 bases and J lost 4 bases. The CDR3 protein is CASSPSGYEQYF. The CDR3 region has the DNA TGCGCCAGCTCTCCTAGCGGATACGAGCAGTACTTC.

V and J are TRBV5-1 and TRBJ2-7, with a weak D call TRBD2 (6 bases). Germline CDR1 and CDR2: SGHRS and YFSETQ. The V end lost 0 bases, the J end lost 4 bases, and 11 bases lay between the germline ends. This CDR3 spans 14 amino acids. This CDR3 reads CASSLAPGVYEQYF. The CDR3 nucleotides read TGCGCCAGCAGCTTGGCACCGGGAGTGTACGAGCAGTACTTC.

The J gene is TRBJ1-1, the V gene TRBV7-9; D gene ambiguous. The CDR3 sequence is 13 residues long. V lost 1 base and J lost 7, with 10 bases in between. From germline, CDR1 is SEHNR and CDR2 FQNEAQ (reference sequence). CDR3 nucleotides: TGTGCCAGCAGCTTAGACACCTCCTTTGAAGCTTTCTTT. Translated, it gives CASSLDTSFEAFF.

This clone was detected only a few times. The rearrangement joins TRBV4-1 to TRBJ2-7, with D perhaps matching TRBD1 (7 bases). The germline V and J ends were trimmed by 6 bases and 4 bases, with 13 bases remaining between them. The CDR3 sequence is 13 residues long. Germline CDR1 reads MGHRA; CDR2 reads YSYEKL. CDR3 DNA sequence: TGCGCCAGCAGGCAGGGGGGAGCGTACGAGCAGTACTTC. Protein product: CASRQGGAYEQYF.

This clone occurred once. The chain uses TRBV29-1 and TRBJ2-1, with 7 bases fitting TRBD2. The CDR3 totals 14 residues. Losses at the gene ends were 5 bases for V and 0 bases for J; bases not matched to a gene: 4. Germline values: CDR1 SQVTM, CDR2 ANQGSEA. The CDR3 region has the DNA TGCAGCGTTAATAGCGGGCGCTCCTACAATGAGCAGTTCTTC. Encoded protein: CSVNSGRSYNEQFF.

This chain connects TRBV2 to TRBJ1-2; 7 bases are shared with TRBD1. This CDR3 spans 13 amino acids. In germline, CDR1 is SNHLY, CDR2 FYNNEI. J lost 8 bases, V lost 11 bases, and 14 bases had no gene match. The CDR3: CASEVDRVKGYTF. The CDR3 DNA is TGTGCCTCCGAGGTAGACAGGGTTAAAGGCTACACCTTC.

This clone was seen a few times. The V call is TRBV6-5, the J call TRBJ2-7; a possible D gene is TRBD2 (6 bases). CDR1 and CDR2 (germline): MNHEY, SVGAGI. The V and J ends lost 2 bases and 0 bases respectively, with 11 bases between them. This CDR3 comprises 15 residues. The CDR3, as DNA: TGTGCCAGCAGTTACGGCCTAGCGAGCTCCTACGAGCAGTACTTC. Amino acid sequence: CASSYGLASSYEQYF.

The chain links TRBV7-3 to TRBJ1-1, with D perhaps TRBD1 (6 bases). V shed 4 bases and J shed 4 bases, with 10 bases lying between them. The CDR3 length is 13 residues. From germline, CDR1 is SGHTA and CDR2 FQGTGA. CDR3 sequence reads: CASSYTGTTEAFF. CDR3 coding DNA: TGTGCCAGCAGCTATACAGGGACCACTGAAGCTTTCTTT.

This clone occurred a few times. The J gene is TRBJ1-1, the V gene TRBV2; D is perhaps TRBD1 (6 bases). Germline CDR1 SNHLY, CDR2 FYNNEI. The length of the CDR3 is 14 residues. The V and J ends lost 2 bases and 6 bases respectively, with 13 bases between them. In DNA form, the CDR3 reads TGTGCCAGCAGTGAAATGGCAGGGGCATCTGAAGCTTTCTTT. It translates to CASSEMAGASEAFF.

This clone has just a few counts. The chain is built from TRBV11-3 and TRBJ2-3; D gene ambiguous. Trimming left V 1 base short and J 3 bases short, with 17 bases between. In germline, CDR1 is SGHNT, CDR2 YENEEA. CDR3 size: 17 residues. The CDR3 DNA reads as TGTGCCAGCAGCTTAGGAAGGTTTCCCGACAATACAGATACGCAGTATTTT. This encodes CASSLGRFPDNTDTQYF.

The CDR3 nucleotides are TGCGCCAGCAGCTTGGAGATTCTAGCGGGAAACAATGAGCAGTTCTTC. Encoded protein: CASSLEILAGNNEQFF. The J gene is TRBJ2-1, the V gene TRBV5-1; 9 bases are shared with TRBD2. Losses at the gene ends were 0 bases for V and 5 bases for J; bases not matched to a gene: 6. The CDR3 is 16 amino acids. Per the germline V gene, CDR1 is SGHRS and CDR2 is YFSETQ.

This chain uses TRBV6-6 with TRBJ1-2; maybe TRBD1 (5 bases). The CDR3 extends over 15 amino acids. CDR1 and CDR2 (germline): MNHNY, SVGAGI (reference sequence). V lost 8 bases, J lost 0 bases, and 16 bases lay in between. CDR3 DNA: TGTGCCAGCTCTTACGGTGGGGGGGCTAACTATGGCTACACCTTC. Its translation is CASSYGGGANYGYTF.

The rearrangement joins TRBV25-1 to TRBJ2-7; 12 bases agree with TRBD2. V gave up 2 bases and J gave up 1 base; unmatched junction bases: 9. The CDR3 sequence is 18 residues long. Germline V lookup: CDR1 MGHDK, CDR2 SYGVNS. The CDR3 spells CASSERRLAGVGSYEQYF. In DNA, the CDR3 is TGTGCCAGCAGTGAAAGAAGACTAGCGGGAGTAGGGTCCTACGAGCAGTACTTC.